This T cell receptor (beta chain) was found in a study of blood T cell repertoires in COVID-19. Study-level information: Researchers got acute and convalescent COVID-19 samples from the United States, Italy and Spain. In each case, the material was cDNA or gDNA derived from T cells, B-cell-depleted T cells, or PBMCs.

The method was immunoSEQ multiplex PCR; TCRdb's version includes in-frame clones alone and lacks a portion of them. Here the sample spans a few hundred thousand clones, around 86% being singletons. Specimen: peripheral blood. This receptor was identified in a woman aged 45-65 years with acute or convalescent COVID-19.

The CDR3: CASSQAYNEQFF. Written as DNA, the CDR3 is TGTGCCAGTTCACAGGCCTACAATGAGCAGTTCTTC. The chain carries TRBV28 and TRBJ2-1; maybe TRBD1 (5 bases). The V gene lost 9 bases and the J gene lost 2 bases, with 8 bases spanning the gap. The CDR3 length is 12 residues. The germline V gene has CDR1 MDHEN and CDR2 SYDVKM.